The T cell receptor beta chain under discussion was sequenced for a study of CD8 T cells in ankylosing spondylitis. Whole-study results and caveats: Some of these motif variants have turned up before, in reports on reactive arthritis synovial fluid and blood. Within ankylosing spondylitis blood, a TCR beta motif made up of seven to nine highly homologous variants appeared to be characteristic. Matched ankylosing spondylitis synovial fluid reportedly contained a significantly enriched population of disease-linked clones.

This CDR3 comprises 13 residues. The V end was cut by 4 bases, the J end by 4 bases, with 6 bases between. Germline V lookup: CDR1 KGHDR, CDR2 SFDVKD. This clonotype was counted at least ten times. Its antigen is unidentified. Generation of TCR beta libraries employed quantitative 5'-RACE incorporating molecular barcodes. MiXCR, applied by TCRdb to the 5' RACE reads, yields one record per CDR3 protein. The sample has 150,000 to 200,000 distinct CDR3 sequences; 18% are singletons. This chain joins TRBV24-1 and TRBJ2-2; D is uncertain. The material sequenced was blood, either unsorted or a sorted T cell fraction (not recorded which). The receptor was derived from a male donor with ankylosing spondylitis or in good health (not recorded which). As DNA, the CDR3 is TGTGCCACCAGTGAAATTACCACCGGGGAGCTGTTTTTT. Translating it yields CATSEITTGELFF.